The 5 T cell receptor beta chains reported below all come from one sample, sequenced in a study of cytomegalovirus exposure and HLA in healthy donors (dated by TCRdb to the late 2010s). Library preparation was by the immunoSEQ multiplex PCR assay. A mixture of 60 forward primers for TCR Vbeta segments and 13 reverse primers for TCR Jbeta segments was used in the multiplex PCR. Held by TCRdb, this immuneACCESS table contains in-frame sequences only and omits some clones. Under half of the omission traces to an unresolved V gene where checked; the cause of the rest is unknown. The sample table lists around 77,000 clones, around 78% of them with a count of one. Roughly 3.5% of the sample goes to the ten largest clones. Sequencing was done on a sample of PBMCs. Receptor source: a man aged 40-49 years in good health and CMV-seronegative.

The rearrangement links TRBV28 to TRBJ1-5, with D perhaps matching TRBD1 (6 bases). The germline gives CDR1 MDHEN, CDR2 SYDVKM. V was trimmed by 2 bases and J by 7 bases, leaving 18 bases between them. This CDR3 has 16 amino acids. The CDR3 is CASSLRGAGVGQPQHF. The DNA of the CDR3 is TGTGCCAGCAGTTTACGCGGTGCAGGGGTCGGCCAGCCCCAGCATTTT. The full variable domain, completed using reference TRBV28 and TRBJ1-5, is DVKVTQSSRYLVKRTGEKVFLECVQDMDHENMFWYRQDPGLGLRLIYFSYDVKMKEKGDIPEGYSVSREKKERFSLILESASTNQTSMYLCASSLRGAGVGQPQHFGDGTRLSIL.

In the case of this clone: The identical CDR3 is also encoded by other nucleotide sequences in the sample. The chain joins TRBV6-5 to TRBJ2-7; D may be TRBD2 (5 bases). This CDR3 has 15 amino acids. The V and J ends lost 0 bases and 4 bases respectively, with 13 bases between them. CDR1 is MNHEY and CDR2 is SVGAGI in the germline V gene. CDR3 nucleotides: TGTGCCAGCAGTTACTCCGGAAAGGGAGCTTACGAGCAGTACTTC. This sequence encodes CASSYSGKGAYEQYF.

This clone is a singleton in its sample. The rearrangement uses TRBV6-4 and TRBJ2-3; 7 bases agree with TRBD2. This CDR3 comprises 14 residues. Germline CDR1 is MRHNA and CDR2 is SNTAGT. V dropped 6 bases and J dropped 0; count of bases not matched to a gene: 3. DNA for the CDR3: TGTGCCAGCAGAGCGGGGACTAGCACAGATACGCAGTATTTT. It codes for CASRAGTSTDTQYF.

This sequence joins TRBV29-1 and TRBJ2-3, with 9 positions matching TRBD1. The J segment lost 5 bases and the V segment lost 0 bases, leaving 3 bases of the junction unmatched. From germline, CDR1 is SQVTM and CDR2 ANQGSEA. This CDR3 contains 14 residues. The CDR3 coding sequence is TGCAGCGTTGAAGACCGGGACAGGGTAGATACGCAGTATTTT. Encoded protein: CSVEDRDRVDTQYF.

This sequence joins TRBV9 and TRBJ2-1; D gene unclear. V was shortened by 0 bases and J by 8 bases, with 9 bases between the two germline ends. Germline lookup yields CDR1 SGDLS and CDR2 YYNGEE. CDR3 size: 13 residues. The CDR3 DNA follows: TGTGCCAGCAGCGTAGACTCGGTCGATGAGCAGTTCTTC. This translates into CASSVDSVDEQFF.